This passage covers 23 T cell receptor beta chains from one sample sequenced in a study of beta chain features in type 1 diabetes. Every bit of the isolated RNA underwent reverse transcription, so sequencing read expressed TCRB transcripts. Libraries were prepared by immunoSEQ multiplex PCR; TCRdb keeps only in-frame clonotypes and omits some of them. The table has fewer than 650,000 clones, roughly a sixth seen once. The sample comprised naive CD4+ T cells from blood. The origin of the receptors is a man younger than 30 in good health.

In its sample, this clone was seen a few times. This chain links TRBV9 with TRBJ1-1; D not resolved. The length of the CDR3 is 15 residues. Trimming left V 4 bases short and J 0 bases short, with 13 bases between. Germline values: CDR1 SGDLS, CDR2 YYNGEE. CDR3 in DNA: TGTGCCAGCAGCCCTCAGACAACCATGAACACTGAAGCTTTCTTT. Translated, it gives CASSPQTTMNTEAFF.

This clone was detected only a few times. CDR3: CAISEPTSGGSSYNEQFF. The CDR3 region has the DNA TGTGCCATCAGTGAGCCAACTAGCGGGGGGAGCTCCTACAATGAGCAGTTCTTC. This chain connects TRBV10-3 to TRBJ2-1, with 12 bases fitting TRBD2. V lost 2 bases to trimming and J lost 0 bases; unmatched junction nucleotides: 5. CDR3 length equals 18 residues. In germline, CDR1 is ENHRY, CDR2 SYGVKD.

The chain is built from TRBV28 and TRBJ2-1; D is perhaps TRBD1 or TRBD2 (6 bases each). This CDR3 contains 12 residues. Germline lookup yields CDR1 MDHEN and CDR2 SYDVKM. Trimming took 10 bases from V and 12 from J, leaving 19 bases between them. CDR3 sequence (DNA): TGTGCCACCGGGTCGAGGGGGGCTGTGCAGTTCTTC. This sequence encodes CATGSRGAVQFF.

This clone was observed a few times. The genes are TRBV6-5 and TRBJ1-1; possible D gene TRBD1, 6 bases. The V end lost 5 bases, the J end lost 1 base, and 11 bases lay between the germline ends. Germline V gene sequence: CDR1 MNHEY, CDR2 SVGAGI. The CDR3 sequence is 14 residues long. The CDR3 DNA sequence: TGTGCCAGCAGTCGCCCGACAGGGAACACTGAAGCTTTCTTT. Its protein is CASSRPTGNTEAFF.

This chain links TRBV7-3 with TRBJ2-1, with D possibly being TRBD2 (6 bases). Germline V gene data show CDR1 as SGHTA and CDR2 as FQGTGA. With 1 base removed from V and 5 bases from J, the gap between germline ends came to 9 bases. The CDR3 length is 14 residues. The CDR3 DNA sequence: TGTGCCAGCAGCTTAATACCGGGAGACAATGAGCAGTTCTTC. Translating it yields CASSLIPGDNEQFF.

The sample holds a few counts of this clone. J is TRBJ1-5 and V is TRBV18; D call uncertain. CDR1 is KGHSH and CDR2 is LQKENI in the germline V gene. With 2 bases removed from V and 4 bases from J, the gap between germline ends came to 9 bases. The CDR3 sequence is 14 residues long. The chain's CDR3 is CASSPLSGNQPQHF. As DNA, the CDR3 is TGTGCCAGCTCACCATTGTCGGGGAATCAGCCCCAGCATTTT.

This clone occurred a few times. The rearrangement joins TRBV10-3 to TRBJ2-7, with TRBD1 matching over 7 bases. Germline V gene lookup returns CDR1 ENHRY and CDR2 SYGVKD. The CDR3 is 14 residues long. V gave up 4 bases and J gave up 6 bases; unmatched junction bases: 9. CDR3 nucleotide sequence: TGTGCCATCAGTGGATGGACAGGCGCCATCGAGCAGTACTTC. Translation: CAISGWTGAIEQYF.

The chain employs TRBV15 and TRBJ1-1; D gene uncertain. V was clipped by 0 bases and J by 4 bases, with 6 bases between them. Germline CDR1 reads LNHNV; CDR2 reads YYDKDF (reference sequence). The CDR3 consists of 13 residues. The CDR3 DNA reads as TGTGCCACCAGCAGAGAAAGGGCCACTGAAGCTTTCTTT. Translation: CATSRERATEAFF.

The chain uses TRBV14 and TRBJ1-3; D is uncertain. Germline V gives CDR1 SGHDN, CDR2 FVKESK. There are 13 residues in the CDR3. V was shortened by 4 bases and J by 0 bases, with 4 bases between the two germline ends. In DNA form, the CDR3 reads TGTGCCAGCAGCCCCTCCTCTGGAAACACCATATATTTT. It yields the protein CASSPSSGNTIYF.

The sample holds a few counts of this clone. The CDR3 reads CASSLRGLLNSPLHF. Written as DNA, the CDR3 is TGTGCCAGCAGTTTGAGGGGGCTGCTAAATTCACCCCTCCACTTT. This chain uses TRBV6-6 with TRBJ1-6; 7 bases agree with TRBD1. Trimming took 4 bases from V and 7 from J; bases not matched to a gene: 7. From germline, CDR1 is MNHNY and CDR2 SVGAGI (reference sequence). This CDR3 comprises 15 residues.

This clone was found a few times. The chain is built from TRBV7-2 and TRBJ1-2; D may be TRBD1 (5 bases). CDR3 length: 14 amino acids. V dropped 1 base and J dropped 4 bases, with 10 bases sitting between them. CDR1 is SGHTA, CDR2 FQGNSA, per germline. CDR3 sequence: CASSLGDLSYGYTF. CDR3 in DNA: TGTGCCAGCAGCTTAGGGGACCTCTCCTATGGCTACACCTTC. Filled out from reference TRBV7-2 and TRBJ1-2, the complete variable domain reads GAGVSQSPSNKVTEKGKDVELRCDPISGHTALYWYRQSLGQGLEFLIYFQGNSAPDKSGLPSDRFSAERTGGSVSTLTIQRTQQEDSAVYLCASSLGDLSYGYTFGSGTRLTVV.

This chain connects TRBV4-1 to TRBJ2-7; perhaps TRBD1 as D (5 bases). The germline gives CDR1 MGHRA, CDR2 YSYEKL. V lost 4 bases and J 0 bases, leaving 13 bases between the germline ends. The CDR3 loop spans 15 amino acids. The CDR3 nucleotides read TGCGCCAGCAGCCGCCTAGGGGCTTTCTCCTACGAGCAGTACTTC. Translating it yields CASSRLGAFSYEQYF.

The chain carries TRBV10-3 and TRBJ2-2, with 8 nucleotides matching TRBD2. The length of the CDR3 is 15 residues. Trimming removed 7 bases from V and 1 base from J; junction bases left unmatched: 5. Germline V lookup: CDR1 ENHRY, CDR2 SYGVKD. CDR3 in amino acids: CAITGLAGNTGELFF. For the CDR3, the DNA is TGTGCCATCACCGGCCTAGCGGGGAACACCGGGGAGCTGTTTTTT.

This chain links TRBV6-4 with TRBJ2-1; TRBD2 matches 12 bases. This CDR3 spans 19 amino acids. J lost 6 bases, V lost 4 bases, and 16 bases had no gene match. The germline gives CDR1 MRHNA, CDR2 SNTAGT. The CDR3 here is CASSVYPASGRGRSNEQFF. The CDR3 nucleotides are TGTGCCAGCAGTGTGTACCCCGCTAGCGGGAGGGGTCGGAGCAATGAGCAGTTCTTC.

This clone was detected a few times. This chain joins TRBV7-3 and TRBJ2-7; the match to TRBD2 covers 11 bases. Germline CDR1 SGHTA, CDR2 FQGTGA. The V segment lost 5 bases and the J segment 3 bases; nucleotides outside the gene matches: 6. There are 15 residues in the CDR3. The CDR3 region is CASSEGTSGVYEQYF. Here the CDR3 DNA reads TGTGCCAGCAGCGAGGGGACTAGCGGAGTCTACGAGCAGTACTTC. The full variable domain, with the rest looked up from reference TRBV7-3 and TRBJ2-7, is GAGVSQTPSNKVTEKGKYVELRCDPISGHTALYWYRQSLGQGPEFLIYFQGTGAADDSGLPNDRFFAVRPEGSVSTLKIQRTERGDSAVYLCASSEGTSGVYEQYFGPGTRLTVT.

This clone was recorded a few times. J is TRBJ2-1 and V is TRBV2; D may be TRBD2 (5 bases). The CDR3 is made up of 14 amino acids. With 10 bases removed from V and 4 bases from J, the gap between germline ends came to 17 bases. Per germline, CDR1 SNHLY and CDR2 FYNNEI. CDR3 in amino acids: CATIRETQYNEQFF. DNA for the CDR3: TGTGCCACAATAAGGGAGACTCAATACAATGAGCAGTTCTTC.

This clone has only a few counts. This chain uses TRBV7-3 with TRBJ2-5; 7 bases map to TRBD1. Germline V lookup: CDR1 SGHTA, CDR2 FQGTGA. V was clipped by 5 bases and J by 5 bases; unmatched bases: 11. CDR3 length: 15 amino acids. CDR3 bases: TGTGCCAGCAGCCTTTCAGACAGGGCCTTGGAGACCCAGTACTTC. As protein: CASSLSDRALETQYF.

This clone was picked up a small number of times. This chain connects TRBV7-9 to TRBJ2-4; either TRBD1 or TRBD2 may fit D (5 bases each). V was pared by 5 bases and J by 2 bases, with 13 bases between. CDR3 length: 15 residues. Germline V gene sequence: CDR1 SEHNR, CDR2 FQNEAQ (reference sequence). Here the CDR3 reads CASSPQGPTKNIQYF. CDR3 nucleotides: TGTGCCAGCAGCCCCCAGGGACCGACCAAAAACATTCAGTACTTC.

This clone was picked up a small number of times. The genes are TRBV29-1 and TRBJ1-1, with D possibly being TRBD1 (5 bases). The V end was cut by 4 bases, the J end by 0 bases, with 12 bases between. The CDR3 is 14 amino acids. From germline, CDR1 is SQVTM and CDR2 ANQGSEA. The CDR3 nucleotides are TGCAGCGTTGGGAAGTGGGGGATGAACACTGAAGCTTTCTTT. This translates into CSVGKWGMNTEAFF. Looking up the rest from reference TRBV29-1 and TRBJ1-1 gives the full variable domain: SAVISQKPSRDICQRGTSLTIQCQVDSQVTMMFWYRQQPGQSLTLIATANQGSEATYESGFVIDKFPISRPNLTFSTLTVSNMSPEDSSIYLCSVGKWGMNTEAFFGQGTRLTVV.

The genes are TRBV7-7 and TRBJ2-1, with 12 nucleotides matching TRBD2. Germline lookup yields CDR1 SSHAT and CDR2 FNYEAQ (reference sequence). The V gene end was trimmed by 5 bases and the J gene end by 8 bases; junction bases not matched to a gene: 10. This CDR3 is built from 16 residues. The CDR3 region has the DNA TGTGCCAGCAGCGCGACTAGCGGGAGAAATTGGGATGAGCAGTTCTTC. It yields the protein CASSATSGRNWDEQFF.

The sample holds a few counts of this clone. At the DNA level, this CDR3 is encoded by other sequences in the same sample as well. The CDR3 loop is CASSLGQNTEAFF. The DNA for the CDR3 is TGTGCCAGCAGCCTTGGACAGAACACTGAAGCTTTCTTT. The chain couples TRBV7-9 to TRBJ1-1; D may be TRBD1 (5 bases). V was pared by 5 bases and J by 1 base, with 8 bases between. Germline values: CDR1 SEHNR, CDR2 FQNEAQ (reference sequence). This CDR3 has 13 residues.

This clone was counted only a few times. The rearrangement links TRBV4-3 to TRBJ2-3, with a weak D call TRBD1 (6 bases). V shed 6 bases and J shed 3 bases, with 16 bases lying between them. CDR1 LGHNA and CDR2 YSLEER come from the germline V gene. The CDR3 covers 15 residues. The CDR3, as DNA: TGCGCCAGCAGAACAGGGAAGGCCCTTACAGATACGCAGTATTTT. Translated: CASRTGKALTDTQYF.

This clone showed up just a few times. The chain recombines TRBV7-3 with TRBJ2-3, with 10 positions matching TRBD2. Trimming at V came to 5 bases and at J to 5 bases, leaving 10 bases not matched to a gene. The CDR3 spans 16 residues. The germline CDR1 and CDR2 sequences are SGHTA and FQGTGA. CDR3 sequence reads: CASSDPLAGTQDTQYF. The CDR3 bases are TGTGCCAGCAGCGATCCACTAGCGGGGACACAAGATACGCAGTATTTT. Together with reference TRBV7-3 and TRBJ2-3, the CDR3 gives the full variable domain: GAGVSQTPSNKVTEKGKYVELRCDPISGHTALYWYRQSLGQGPEFLIYFQGTGAADDSGLPNDRFFAVRPEGSVSTLKIQRTERGDSAVYLCASSDPLAGTQDTQYFGPGTRLTVL.